This T cell receptor (beta chain) was found in a study of shared clonotypes between healthy human individuals. About the research overall: The donor pool was made up of a couple of women and three men aged 18 to 49. Study-wide results and caveats: Sorted-subset sequencing was shown by rarefaction to be incomplete despite large depth.

Several immunoSEQ plates held equal portions of the genomic DNA taken from each subset. This table comes from immunoSEQ multiplex PCR, and its TCRdb copy is limited to in-frame clones, with some not included. Seen here are some 2,500,000 clones, 93% observed once, and the top ten hold around 0.37%. The length of the CDR3 is 17 residues. Trimming shortened V by 3 bases and J by 4 bases, and 18 bases separated the two germline ends. Per germline, CDR1 LNHDA and CDR2 SQIVND (reference sequence). Naive CD4+ cells were CD45RA-selected; the remaining cells were memory. Points on this clone: The target antigen is unknown.

The sample consisted of naive CD4+ T cells from PBMCs. Subset given: CD45RA+ positively selected. The receptor was derived from a man in his late teens or twenties in good health. Some clones in this sample may be carry-over from other donors' samples. The gene calls are TRBV19 and TRBJ1-4; the D gene is possibly TRBD1 (5 bases). Written as DNA, the CDR3 is TGTGCCAGTAGTATCCAGGGAGGGCAACGCGGTAATGAAAAACTGTTTTTT. Encoded protein: CASSIQGGQRGNEKLFF.